These T cell receptor beta chains were read from a single sample in a study of CD8 T cells in ankylosing spondylitis. TCRdb re-called the 5' RACE reads with MiXCR, one entry per CDR3 protein. The sample includes about 160,000 distinct CDR3 sequences, 9.8% seen only once; the top ten take less than 15%. The specimen was blood, either unsorted or a sorted T cell fraction (not recorded which). The source of these receptors is a female donor with ankylosing spondylitis or in good health (not recorded which). CDR3s include the opening cysteine and the closing phenylalanine or tryptophan. A D gene is named only where the DNA matches it firmly. Only part of the rows carry a size: once, few, many, or a class if the clone is expanded.

v_call	j_call	d_call	clone_size	cdr3_nt	cdr3_aa
TRBV9	TRBJ2-7	.	.	TGTGCCAGCAGCCTAGGGGTCCAGGGTCCCTACGAGCAGTACTTC	CASSLGVQGPYEQYF
TRBV30	TRBJ2-4	TRBD2	few	TGTGCCTGGGACTCCGGGACTAGCGGAAACATTCAGTACTTC	CAWDSGTSGNIQYF
TRBV24-1	TRBJ2-1	TRBD2	.	TGTGCCACCAGTGATGAGACTAGCGGCACTTACAATGAGCAGTTCTTC	CATSDETSGTYNEQFF
TRBV7-2	TRBJ2-5	TRBD2	few	TGTGCCAGCAGCAGCGGGAGCGGGTTCCGGGAGACCCAGTACTTC	CASSSGSGFRETQYF
TRBV9	TRBJ1-2	TRBD1	few	TGTGCCAGCAGCGTGAGGGACAGGGGGAGGAATGGCTACACCTTC	CASSVRDRGRNGYTF
TRBV29-1	TRBJ2-2	TRBD1	many	TGCAGCGCCTCGGGGACAGGGACCGGGGAGCTGTTTTTT	CSASGTGTGELFF
TRBV2	TRBJ1-5	.	.	TGTGCCAGCACCGAACTGGGGTCTAGCAATCAGCCCCAGCATTTT	CASTELGSSNQPQHF
TRBV19	TRBJ2-1	.	many	TGTGCCAGTAGCCCGGGATTTAGATATGAGCAGTTCTTC	CASSPGFRYEQFF
TRBV6-2/TRBV6-3	TRBJ2-1	TRBD2	.	TGTGCCAGCGATAGCGGGAGACGAGATGAGCAGTTCTTC	CASDSGRRDEQFF
TRBV29-1	TRBJ2-7	.	.	TGCAGCGCCCTCACGGGACCAGACTACGAGCAGTACTTC	CSALTGPDYEQYF
TRBV18	TRBJ2-1	.	.	TGTGCCAGCTCACCACCGGAGGGGTTGTCCTACAATGAGCAGTTCTTC	CASSPPEGLSYNEQFF
TRBV10-1	TRBJ2-1	.	.	TGCGCCAGCAGTGAGTCGATTCGCCCGCCCTACAATGAGCAGTTCTTC	CASSESIRPPYNEQFF
TRBV9	TRBJ2-1	.	.	TGTGCCAGCAGCGCGGATACTAGTTTTGGCAATGAGCAGTTCTTC	CASSADTSFGNEQFF
TRBV20-1	TRBJ1-1	.	few	TGCAGTGCTCCCGACAGAGACGGGGGGGCCAACACTGAAGCTTTCTTT	CSAPDRDGGANTEAFF
TRBV11-2	TRBJ2-1	TRBD2	few	TGTGCCAGCAACCCCGCCGGACTAGCGTACAATGAGCAGTTCTTC	CASNPAGLAYNEQFF
TRBV12-3/TRBV12-4	TRBJ2-1	.	many	TGTGCCAGCAGTGCCGCGGGTTCCTACAATGAGCAGTTCTTC	CASSAAGSYNEQFF
TRBV15	TRBJ2-7	.	few	TGTGCCACCAGCGGCCCTCGTATCGGGAGTTACGAGCAGTACTTC	CATSGPRIGSYEQYF